This passage covers 24 T cell receptor beta chains from one sample sequenced in a study of cytomegalovirus exposure and HLA in healthy donors. A multiplex PCR was run with 60 Vbeta primers and 13 Jbeta primers. Assay used: immunoSEQ multiplex PCR; TCRdb lists only in-frame clones, some missing. The sample holds about 190,000 clones; over 65% are singletons and the top ten take approximately 2%. Sequencing was carried out using PBMCs. Source of these receptors: a woman in her 30s in good health and CMV-seronegative.

The chain uses TRBV4-2 and TRBJ2-7, with 10 bases lining up with TRBD2. J lost 3 bases, V lost 4 bases, and 9 bases had no gene match. In germline, CDR1 is LGHNA, CDR2 YNFKEQ. CDR3 length: 16 residues. In DNA form, the CDR3 reads TGTGCCAGCAGCCCTCTTACTAGCGGGGAGATCTACGAGCAGTACTTC. Its protein product is CASSPLTSGEIYEQYF.

Remarks on this clone: This CDR3 is also generated by other DNA sequences in the sample. This chain links TRBV5-6 with TRBJ2-7, with D perhaps TRBD2 (6 bases). This CDR3 contains 12 residues. Trimming took off 1 base at V and 9 bases at J, with 11 bases between the two ends. Germline loops: CDR1 SGHDT, CDR2 YYEEEE. Here the CDR3 reads CASSLRREGQYF. DNA for the CDR3: TGTGCCAGCAGCTTGAGGCGGGAAGGGCAGTACTTC.

This clone was seen a few times. The rearrangement links TRBV4-1 to TRBJ2-5, with D perhaps matching TRBD2 (5 bases). This CDR3 is built from 12 residues. V was pared by 2 bases and J by 5 bases, with 6 bases between. CDR1 and CDR2 from the germline V gene are MGHRA and YSYEKL. The CDR3 protein is CASSQPGETQYF. The CDR3 region has the DNA TGCGCCAGCAGCCAACCGGGGGAGACCCAGTACTTC.

This rearrangement joins TRBV7-6 to TRBJ1-5; D is possibly TRBD1 (5 bases). This CDR3 has 18 residues. The ends were cut back, 5 bases at V and 4 bases at J, with 24 bases in the middle. CDR1 and CDR2 from the germline V gene are SGHVS and FNYEAQ. The CDR3 spells CASSISTTGQQINQPQHF. The CDR3 coding sequence is TGTGCCAGCAGCATTAGCACTACAGGACAACAAATTAATCAGCCCCAGCATTTT.

This clone has a handful of counts. J is TRBJ1-2 and V is TRBV5-6; a possible D gene is TRBD1 (6 bases). The germline V gene has CDR1 SGHDT and CDR2 YYEEEE. CDR3 size: 14 residues. V was shortened by 0 bases and J by 11 bases, with 17 bases between the two germline ends. CDR3 region: CASSLGNAWGTYTF. In DNA, the CDR3 is TGTGCCAGCAGCTTGGGTAATGCTTGGGGGACATACACCTTC.

The chain combines TRBV5-1 with TRBJ2-6, with TRBD1 matching 11 bases. The CDR3 totals 17 residues. CDR1 SGHRS and CDR2 YFSETQ come from the germline V gene. The V gene end was trimmed by 4 bases and the J gene end by 1 base; junction bases not matched to a gene: 4. CDR3 DNA sequence: TGCGCCAGCAGCGCAGGACAGGGGGCTTCTGGGGCCAACGTCCTGACTTTC. Its translation is CASSAGQGASGANVLTF.

This clone was picked up a small number of times. This sequence joins TRBV7-2 and TRBJ1-2; D remains ambiguous. Germline V lookup: CDR1 SGHTA, CDR2 FQGNSA. CDR3 length: 14 residues. Trimming cost V 0 bases and J 3 bases, with 8 bases left between them. DNA for the CDR3: TGTGCCAGCAGCTTAGCCTGGCAAGACTATGGCTACACCTTC. This gives the protein CASSLAWQDYGYTF.

This chain connects TRBV18 to TRBJ2-1; TRBD2 agrees at 7 bases. The germline gives CDR1 KGHSH, CDR2 LQKENI. J lost 12 bases, V lost 4 bases, and 9 bases had no gene match. The CDR3 length is 13 residues. CDR3 sequence: CASSQGTTDLQFF. The CDR3 DNA reads as TGTGCCAGCTCACAAGGGACTACCGACTTGCAGTTCTTC. The variable domain in full, completed from reference TRBV18 and TRBJ2-1, reads NAGVMQNPRHLVRRRGQEARLRCSPMKGHSHVYWYRQLPEEGLKFMVYLQKENIIDESGMPKERFSAEFPKEGPSILRIQQVVRGDSAAYFCASSQGTTDLQFFGPGTRLTVL.

The chain is built from TRBV9 and TRBJ1-5; D is perhaps TRBD1 (6 bases). The germline gives CDR1 SGDLS, CDR2 YYNGEE. V was shortened by 4 bases and J by 7 bases, with 15 bases between the two germline ends. The CDR3 contains 14 residues. CDR3 nucleotides: TGTGCCAGCAGCCCACAGGGTGGTAGGCAGCCCCAGCATTTT. It codes for CASSPQGGRQPQHF. Looking up the rest from reference TRBV9 and TRBJ1-5 gives the full variable domain: DSGVTQTPKHLITATGQRVTLRCSPRSGDLSVYWYQQSLDQGLQFLIQYYNGEERAKGNILERFSAQQFPDLHSELNLSSLELGDSALYFCASSPQGGRQPQHFGDGTRLSIL.

The rearrangement uses TRBV5-1 and TRBJ2-1, with D possibly being TRBD2 (5 bases). Germline CDR1 and CDR2: SGHRS and YFSETQ. The CDR3 length is 14 residues. V gave up 6 bases and J gave up 2 bases, with 12 bases separating them. The DNA of the CDR3 is TGCGCCAGCAATCTGGACTCCCCCTACAATGAGCAGTTCTTC. As protein: CASNLDSPYNEQFF. The full variable domain, with the rest looked up from reference TRBV5-1 and TRBJ2-1, is KAGVTQTPRYLIKTRGQQVTLSCSPISGHRSVSWYQQTPGQGLQFLFEYFSETQRNKGNFPGRFSGRQFSNSRSEMNVSTLELGDSALYLCASNLDSPYNEQFFGPGTRLTVL.

The V call is TRBV2, the J call TRBJ2-2; TRBD2 is a possible D gene (6 bases). Germline V gene sequence: CDR1 SNHLY, CDR2 FYNNEI. The V and J ends lost 4 bases and 5 bases respectively, with 17 bases between them. The CDR3 is made up of 16 amino acids. The CDR3: CASSVLGRDITGELFF. DNA of the CDR3: TGTGCCAGCAGTGTTTTAGGGCGGGATATTACCGGGGAGCTGTTTTTT.

The genes are TRBV9 and TRBJ1-5, with 7 bases lining up with TRBD1. Unmatched junction bases numbered 7, after V lost 0 bases and J lost 7 bases. The CDR3 totals 15 residues. CDR1 is SGDLS, CDR2 YYNGEE, per germline. This chain's CDR3 is CASSVDTGEAQPQHF. The CDR3 region has the DNA TGTGCCAGCAGCGTAGATACAGGGGAAGCACAGCCCCAGCATTTT.

This clone appeared once. The gene calls are TRBV5-1 and TRBJ1-2; 9 nucleotides align to TRBD1. The J segment lost 4 bases and the V segment lost 4 bases, leaving 8 bases of the junction unmatched. The CDR3 loop spans 15 amino acids. CDR1 is SGHRS and CDR2 is YFSETQ in the germline V gene. CDR3 residues: CASSPRTGDSYGYTF. CDR3 nucleotide sequence: TGCGCCAGCAGCCCGAGGACAGGGGATAGCTATGGCTACACCTTC.

The chain employs TRBV7-8 and TRBJ2-3, with 10 bases matching TRBD2. This CDR3 is 17 amino acids long. With V trimmed by 1 base and J by 2 bases, 6 bases remained unmatched. Germline V lookup: CDR1 SGHVS, CDR2 FQNEAQ. The DNA of the CDR3 is TGTGCCAGCAGCTTAGGGGCTAGCGGGGGACTCACAGATACGCAGTATTTT. As protein: CASSLGASGGLTDTQYF.

The V gene is TRBV27, the J gene TRBJ2-1, with 8 bases matching TRBD2. V shed 2 bases and J 6 bases; nucleotides not matched to a gene: 6. The CDR3 is 15 residues long. Germline CDR1 MNHEY, CDR2 SMNVEV (reference sequence). The CDR3 nucleotides read TGTGCCAGCAGTTTAACGGGAGGGCCGGGCAATGAGCAGTTCTTC. Its translation: CASSLTGGPGNEQFF.

In its sample, this clone was seen once. This chain uses TRBV7-9 with TRBJ2-1; TRBD2 might be the D (6 bases). The germline CDR1 and CDR2 sequences are SEHNR and FQNEAQ (reference sequence). The CDR3 has 12 amino acids. V dropped 2 bases and J dropped 10 bases, with 9 bases sitting between them. The DNA for the CDR3 is TGTGCCAGCAGCTTACAGGCGGGGGAGCAGTTCTTC. It is translated as CASSLQAGEQFF. The full variable domain, in which reference TRBV7-9 and TRBJ2-1 provide the parts outside the CDR3, is DTGVSQNPRHKITKRGQNVTFRCDPISEHNRLYWYRQTLGQGPEFLTYFQNEAQLEKSRLLSDRFSAERPKGSFSTLEIQRTEQGDSAMYLCASSLQAGEQFFGPGTRLTVL.

The chain uses TRBV10-3 and TRBJ1-3, with 10 nucleotides matching TRBD1. There are 16 residues in the CDR3. The germline V gene has CDR1 ENHRY and CDR2 SYGVKD. After removal of 2 bases from V and 0 bases from J, the junction contained 1 base not matched to a gene. The chain's CDR3 is CAISEGTGDSGNTIYF. The CDR3 DNA reads TGTGCCATCAGTGAGGGGACAGGGGACTCTGGAAACACCATATATTTT.

In its sample, this clone was seen once. This sequence joins TRBV2 and TRBJ2-3; 7 bases agree with TRBD1. The germline gives CDR1 SNHLY, CDR2 FYNNEI. This CDR3 has 17 residues. After removal of 3 bases from V and 6 bases from J, the junction contained 15 bases not matched to a gene. Written as DNA, the CDR3 is TGTGCCAGCAGTGAGGGTGGTAGACGAACAGGGGTGGATACGCAGTATTTT. It is translated as CASSEGGRRTGVDTQYF.

This rearrangement joins TRBV6-6 to TRBJ1-3; 11 bases agree with TRBD1. This CDR3 spans 16 amino acids. V lost 6 bases and J lost 3; bases outside the gene matches: 7. Germline V CDR1 and CDR2: MNHNY, SVGAGI (reference sequence). The DNA of the CDR3 is TGTGCCAGCAGCTCCGGGACAGGGGGAAGTGGAAACACCATATATTTT. Protein: CASSSGTGGSGNTIYF.

This clone was counted a single time. The chain couples TRBV7-3 to TRBJ2-1; D is unclear. CDR1 SGHTA and CDR2 FQGTGA come from the germline V gene. Trimming cost V 1 base and J 10 bases, with 5 bases left between them. The CDR3 runs to 11 residues. The CDR3 nucleotides are TGTGCCAGCAGCTTAAGCGGCGAGCAGTTCTTC. This sequence encodes CASSLSGEQFF.

The chain recombines TRBV5-8 with TRBJ1-1, with 8 bases identical to TRBD1. Germline loops: CDR1 SGHTS, CDR2 YDEGEE. CDR3 length: 16 residues. The V segment lost 4 bases and the J segment 5 bases; nucleotides outside the gene matches: 13. CDR3 DNA sequence: TGTGCCAGCAGCCCCTGGCCGGACAGGGCTAAGACTGAAGCTTTCTTT. Amino acids: CASSPWPDRAKTEAFF.

The gene calls are TRBV6-5 and TRBJ2-1, with TRBD1 as a possible D gene (6 bases). Germline lookup yields CDR1 MNHEY and CDR2 SVGAGI. The CDR3 consists of 14 residues. Between the trimmed V and J ends, which lost 2 bases and 3 bases, there was a span of 8 bases. The CDR3: CASSYRGNYNEQFF. The CDR3 nucleotides are TGTGCCAGCAGTTACAGGGGGAACTACAATGAGCAGTTCTTC.

This clone came up a few times. The rearrangement joins TRBV7-9 to TRBJ1-1; possibly TRBD1 for D (6 bases). Trimming removed 4 bases at V and 2 bases at J, with 20 bases between. The germline gives CDR1 SEHNR, CDR2 FQNEAQ (reference sequence). This CDR3 spans 17 amino acids. The CDR3 reads CASSSTNPGEDNTEAFF. The CDR3 DNA is TGTGCCAGCAGCTCCACTAATCCAGGGGAAGATAACACTGAAGCTTTCTTT.

This clone was seen once. This chain joins TRBV19 and TRBJ2-7, with a tentative D call TRBD1 (5 bases). CDR1 and CDR2 from the germline V gene are LNHDA and SQIVND (reference sequence). V was trimmed by 5 bases and J by 3 bases, leaving 20 bases between them. This CDR3 is 16 amino acids long. CDR3 amino acids: CASSSLRAGPNYEQYF. The DNA of the CDR3 is TGTGCCAGTAGTTCCCTTAGGGCAGGGCCCAACTACGAGCAGTACTTC.